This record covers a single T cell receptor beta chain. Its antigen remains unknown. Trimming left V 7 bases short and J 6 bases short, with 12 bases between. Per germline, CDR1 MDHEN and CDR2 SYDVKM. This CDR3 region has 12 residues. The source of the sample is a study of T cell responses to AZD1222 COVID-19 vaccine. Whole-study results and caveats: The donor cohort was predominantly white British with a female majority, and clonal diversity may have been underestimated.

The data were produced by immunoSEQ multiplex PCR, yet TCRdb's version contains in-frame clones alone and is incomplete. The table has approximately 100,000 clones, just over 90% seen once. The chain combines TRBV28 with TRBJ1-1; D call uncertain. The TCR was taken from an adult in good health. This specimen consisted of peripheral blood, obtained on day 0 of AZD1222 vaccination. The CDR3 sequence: CASTLYGAEAFF. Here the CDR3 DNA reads TGTGCCAGCACGCTTTATGGGGCTGAAGCTTTCTTT.